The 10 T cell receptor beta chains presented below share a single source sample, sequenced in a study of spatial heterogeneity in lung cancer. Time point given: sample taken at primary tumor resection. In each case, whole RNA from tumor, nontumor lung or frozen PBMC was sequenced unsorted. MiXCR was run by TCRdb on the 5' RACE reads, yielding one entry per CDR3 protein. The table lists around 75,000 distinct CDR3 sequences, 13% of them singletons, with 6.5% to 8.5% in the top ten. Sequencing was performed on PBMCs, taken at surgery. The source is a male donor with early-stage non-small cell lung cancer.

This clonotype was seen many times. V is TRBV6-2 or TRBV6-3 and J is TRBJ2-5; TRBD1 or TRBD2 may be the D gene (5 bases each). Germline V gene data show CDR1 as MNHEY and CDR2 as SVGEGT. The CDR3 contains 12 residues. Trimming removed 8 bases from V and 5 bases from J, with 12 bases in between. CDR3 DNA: TGTGCCAGCCGGGACCTCGGGGAGACCCAGTACTTC. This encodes CASRDLGETQYF.

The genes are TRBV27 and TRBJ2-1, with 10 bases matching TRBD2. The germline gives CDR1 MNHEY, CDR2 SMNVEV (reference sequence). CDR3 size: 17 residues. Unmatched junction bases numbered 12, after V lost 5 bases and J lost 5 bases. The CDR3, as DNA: TGTGCCAGCAGTCCTCCTGTAGCGGGAGGACGGGACAATGAGCAGTTCTTC. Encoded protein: CASSPPVAGGRDNEQFF.

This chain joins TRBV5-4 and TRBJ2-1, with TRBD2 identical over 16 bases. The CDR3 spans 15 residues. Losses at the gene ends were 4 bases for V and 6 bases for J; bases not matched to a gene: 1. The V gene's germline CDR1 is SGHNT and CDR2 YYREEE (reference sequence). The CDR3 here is CASSGTSGRANEQFF. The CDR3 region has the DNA TGTGCCAGCAGCGGGACTAGCGGGAGGGCCAATGAGCAGTTCTTC.

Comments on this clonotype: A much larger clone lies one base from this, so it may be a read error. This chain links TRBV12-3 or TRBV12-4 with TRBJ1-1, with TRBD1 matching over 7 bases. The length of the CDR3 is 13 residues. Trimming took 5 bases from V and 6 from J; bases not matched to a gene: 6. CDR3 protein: CASSQRDSSEAFF. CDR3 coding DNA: TGTGCCAGCAGTCAAAGGGACAGCTCTGAAGCTTTCTTT.

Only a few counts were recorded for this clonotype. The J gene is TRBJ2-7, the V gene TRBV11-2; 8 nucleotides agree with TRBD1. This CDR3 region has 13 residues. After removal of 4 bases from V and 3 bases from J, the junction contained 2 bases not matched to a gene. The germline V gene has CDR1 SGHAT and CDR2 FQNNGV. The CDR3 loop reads CASSSGTGYEQYF. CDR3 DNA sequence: TGTGCCAGCAGCTCCGGGACAGGCTACGAGCAGTACTTC.

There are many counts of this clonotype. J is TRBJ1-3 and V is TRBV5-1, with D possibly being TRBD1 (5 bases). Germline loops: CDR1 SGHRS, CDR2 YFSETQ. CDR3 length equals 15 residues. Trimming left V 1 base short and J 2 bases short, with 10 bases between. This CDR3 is CASSLLGVTGNTIYF. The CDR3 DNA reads TGCGCCAGCAGCTTGTTGGGGGTCACTGGAAACACCATATATTTT.

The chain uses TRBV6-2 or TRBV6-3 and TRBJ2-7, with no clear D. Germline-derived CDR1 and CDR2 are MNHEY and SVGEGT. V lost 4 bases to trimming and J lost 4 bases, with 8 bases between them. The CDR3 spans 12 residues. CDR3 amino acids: CASSSQTYEQYF. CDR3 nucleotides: TGTGCCAGCAGTTCCCAAACGTACGAGCAGTACTTC.

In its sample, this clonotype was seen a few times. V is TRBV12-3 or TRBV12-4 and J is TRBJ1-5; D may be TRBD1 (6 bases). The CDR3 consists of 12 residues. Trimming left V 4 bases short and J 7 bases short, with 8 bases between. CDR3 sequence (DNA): TGTGCCAGCAGTTACGGACAGCAGCCCCAGCATTTT. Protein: CASSYGQQPQHF.

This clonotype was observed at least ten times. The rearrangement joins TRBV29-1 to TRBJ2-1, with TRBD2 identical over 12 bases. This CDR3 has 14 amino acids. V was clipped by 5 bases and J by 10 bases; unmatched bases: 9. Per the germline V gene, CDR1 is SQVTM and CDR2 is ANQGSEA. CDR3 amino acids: CSVRTSGTSGEQFF. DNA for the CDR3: TGCAGCGTTAGGACTAGCGGGACGTCAGGGGAGCAGTTCTTC.

The CDR3 protein is CASSQEASSRETQYF. CDR3 nucleotide sequence: TGCGCCAGCAGCCAAGAGGCTTCGTCTAGGGAGACCCAGTACTTC. The chain combines TRBV4-3 with TRBJ2-5; no definite D call. Germline V gene sequence: CDR1 LGHNA, CDR2 YSLEER. V was cut by 0 bases and J by 5 bases, with 13 bases left in between. This CDR3 comprises 15 residues.